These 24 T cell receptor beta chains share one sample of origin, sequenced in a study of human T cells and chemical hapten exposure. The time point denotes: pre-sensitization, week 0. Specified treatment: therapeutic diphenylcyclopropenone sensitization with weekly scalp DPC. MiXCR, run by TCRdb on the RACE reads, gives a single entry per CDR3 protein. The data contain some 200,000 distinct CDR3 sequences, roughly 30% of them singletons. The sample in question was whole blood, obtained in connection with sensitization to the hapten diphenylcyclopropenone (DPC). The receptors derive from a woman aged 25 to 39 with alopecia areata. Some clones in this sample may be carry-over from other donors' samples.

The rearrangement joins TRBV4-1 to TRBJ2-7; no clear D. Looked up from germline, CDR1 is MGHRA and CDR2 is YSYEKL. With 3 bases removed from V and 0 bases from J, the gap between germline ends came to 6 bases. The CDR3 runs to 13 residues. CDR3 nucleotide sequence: TGCGCCAGCAGCCAGCGATACTCCTACGAGCAGTACTTC. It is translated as CASSQRYSYEQYF.

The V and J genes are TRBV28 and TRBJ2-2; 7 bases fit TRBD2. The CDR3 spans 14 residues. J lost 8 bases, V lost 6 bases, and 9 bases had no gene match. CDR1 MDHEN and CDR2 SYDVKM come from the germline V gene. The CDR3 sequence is CASRSGGSPGELFF. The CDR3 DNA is TGTGCCAGCAGGTCGGGGGGTTCACCGGGGGAGCTGTTTTTT.

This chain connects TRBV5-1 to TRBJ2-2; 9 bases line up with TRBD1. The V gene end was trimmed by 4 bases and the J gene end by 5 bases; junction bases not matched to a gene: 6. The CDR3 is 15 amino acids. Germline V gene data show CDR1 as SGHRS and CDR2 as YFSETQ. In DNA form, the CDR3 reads TGCGCCAGCAGCCTCCCGGGACAGGGAACCGGGGAGCTGTTTTTT. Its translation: CASSLPGQGTGELFF.

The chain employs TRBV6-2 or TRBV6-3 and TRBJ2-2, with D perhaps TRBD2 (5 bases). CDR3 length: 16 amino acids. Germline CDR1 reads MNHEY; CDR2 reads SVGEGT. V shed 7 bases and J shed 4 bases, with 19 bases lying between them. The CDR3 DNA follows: TGTGCCAGCATTCTCCGCCGGGGATGGGGCACCGGGGAGCTGTTTTTT. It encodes CASILRRGWGTGELFF.

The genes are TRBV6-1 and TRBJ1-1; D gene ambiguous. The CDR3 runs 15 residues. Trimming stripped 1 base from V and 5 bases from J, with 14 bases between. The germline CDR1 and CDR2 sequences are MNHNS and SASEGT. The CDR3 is CASSEGPGRGTEAFF. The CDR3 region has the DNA TGTGCCAGCAGTGAAGGACCCGGCCGGGGTACTGAAGCTTTCTTT.

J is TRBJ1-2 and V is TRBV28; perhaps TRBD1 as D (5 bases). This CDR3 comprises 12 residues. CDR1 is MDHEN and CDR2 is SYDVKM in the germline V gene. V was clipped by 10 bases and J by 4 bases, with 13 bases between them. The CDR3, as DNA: TGTGCCACTCTTGGGGGGTCCTATGGCTACACCTTC. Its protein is CATLGGSYGYTF.

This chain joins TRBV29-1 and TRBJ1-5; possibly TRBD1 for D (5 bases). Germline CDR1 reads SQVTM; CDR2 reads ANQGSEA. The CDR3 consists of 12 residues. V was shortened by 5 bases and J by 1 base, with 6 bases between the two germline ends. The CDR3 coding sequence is TGCAGCGTTCGACAGAGCAATCAGCCCCAGCATTTT. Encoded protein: CSVRQSNQPQHF.

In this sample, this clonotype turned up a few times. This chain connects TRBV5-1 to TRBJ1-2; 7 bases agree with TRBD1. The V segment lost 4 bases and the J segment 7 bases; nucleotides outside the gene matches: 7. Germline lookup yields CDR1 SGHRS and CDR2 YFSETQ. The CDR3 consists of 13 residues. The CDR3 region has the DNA TGCGCCAGCAGCCCTACAGGGGAAAGTGGCTACACCTTC. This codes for CASSPTGESGYTF.

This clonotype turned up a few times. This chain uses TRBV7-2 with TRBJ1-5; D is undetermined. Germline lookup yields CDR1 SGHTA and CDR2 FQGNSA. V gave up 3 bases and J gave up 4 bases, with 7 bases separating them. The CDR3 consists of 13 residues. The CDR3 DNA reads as TGTGCCAGCAGCTTCGACTATAATCAGCCCCAGCATTTT. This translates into CASSFDYNQPQHF.

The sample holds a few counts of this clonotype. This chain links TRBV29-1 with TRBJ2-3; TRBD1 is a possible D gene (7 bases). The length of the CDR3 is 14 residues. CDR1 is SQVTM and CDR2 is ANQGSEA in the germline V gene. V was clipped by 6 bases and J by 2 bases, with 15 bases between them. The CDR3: CSVGGQPSTDTQYF. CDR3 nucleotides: TGCAGCGTGGGGGGACAGCCTTCCACAGATACGCAGTATTTT.

The CDR3 here is CASSFGRTEAFF. The CDR3 nucleotides are TGTGCCAGCAGTTTCGGGAGGACCGAAGCTTTCTTT. This chain joins TRBV28 and TRBJ1-1; D remains ambiguous. V was pared by 3 bases and J by 8 bases, with 10 bases between. The CDR3 covers 12 residues. Looked up from germline, CDR1 is MDHEN and CDR2 is SYDVKM.

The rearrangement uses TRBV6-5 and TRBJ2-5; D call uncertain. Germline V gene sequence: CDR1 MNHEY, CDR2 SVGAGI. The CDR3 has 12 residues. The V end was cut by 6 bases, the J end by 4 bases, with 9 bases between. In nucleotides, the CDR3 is TGTGCCAGCAGCTCGGTGGGAGAGACCCAGTACTTC. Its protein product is CASSSVGETQYF.

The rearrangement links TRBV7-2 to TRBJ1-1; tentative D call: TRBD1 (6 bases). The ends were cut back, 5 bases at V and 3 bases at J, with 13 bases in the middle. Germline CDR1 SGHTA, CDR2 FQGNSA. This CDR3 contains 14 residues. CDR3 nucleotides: TGTGCCAGCAGCATACAGGGAGGAGACACTGAAGCTTTCTTT. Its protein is CASSIQGGDTEAFF.

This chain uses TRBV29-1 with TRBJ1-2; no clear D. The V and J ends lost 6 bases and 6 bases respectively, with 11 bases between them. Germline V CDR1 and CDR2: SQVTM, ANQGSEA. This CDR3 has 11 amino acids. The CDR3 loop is CSVGPSDGYTF. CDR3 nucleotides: TGCAGCGTCGGGCCATCAGATGGCTACACCTTC.

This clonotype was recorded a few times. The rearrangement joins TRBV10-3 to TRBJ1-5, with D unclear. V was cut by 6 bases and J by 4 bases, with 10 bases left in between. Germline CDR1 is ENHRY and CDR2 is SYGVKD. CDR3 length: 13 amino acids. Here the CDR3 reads CAIREGRNQPQHF. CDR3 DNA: TGTGCCATCAGGGAAGGCAGAAATCAGCCCCAGCATTTT.

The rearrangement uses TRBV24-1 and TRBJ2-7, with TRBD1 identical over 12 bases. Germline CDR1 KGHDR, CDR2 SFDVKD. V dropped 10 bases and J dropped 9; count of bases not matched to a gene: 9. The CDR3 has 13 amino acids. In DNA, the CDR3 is TGTGCCACTTCGGGGACAGGGGGCCGCGGGCAGTACTTC. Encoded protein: CATSGTGGRGQYF.

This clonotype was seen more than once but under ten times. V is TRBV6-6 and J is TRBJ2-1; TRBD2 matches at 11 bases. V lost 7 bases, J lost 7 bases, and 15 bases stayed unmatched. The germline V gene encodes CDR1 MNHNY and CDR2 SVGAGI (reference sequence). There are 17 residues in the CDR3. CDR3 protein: CASTSSVLAGGRNEQFF. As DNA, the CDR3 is TGTGCCAGCACCTCCTCGGTGCTAGCGGGGGGTAGGAATGAGCAGTTCTTC.

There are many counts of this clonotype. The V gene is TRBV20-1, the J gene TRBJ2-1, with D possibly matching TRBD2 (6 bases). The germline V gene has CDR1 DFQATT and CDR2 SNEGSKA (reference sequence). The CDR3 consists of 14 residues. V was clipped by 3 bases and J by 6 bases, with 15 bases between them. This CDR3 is CSARGLLRRNEQFF. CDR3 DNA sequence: TGCAGTGCTAGGGGACTGCTTCGGCGCAATGAGCAGTTCTTC.

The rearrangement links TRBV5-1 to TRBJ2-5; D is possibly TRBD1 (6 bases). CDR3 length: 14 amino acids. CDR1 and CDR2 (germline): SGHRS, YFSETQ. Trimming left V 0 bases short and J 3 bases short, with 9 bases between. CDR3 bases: TGCGCCAGCAGCTTGGAAAGACAGGAAGAGACCCAGTACTTC. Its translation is CASSLERQEETQYF.

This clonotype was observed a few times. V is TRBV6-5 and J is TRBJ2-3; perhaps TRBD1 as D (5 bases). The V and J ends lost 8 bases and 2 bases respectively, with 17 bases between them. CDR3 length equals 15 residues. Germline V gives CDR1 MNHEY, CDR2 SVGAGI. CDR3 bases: TGTGCCAGCTCCGGTGGGGCAAGTTTCACAGATACGCAGTATTTT. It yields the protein CASSGGASFTDTQYF.

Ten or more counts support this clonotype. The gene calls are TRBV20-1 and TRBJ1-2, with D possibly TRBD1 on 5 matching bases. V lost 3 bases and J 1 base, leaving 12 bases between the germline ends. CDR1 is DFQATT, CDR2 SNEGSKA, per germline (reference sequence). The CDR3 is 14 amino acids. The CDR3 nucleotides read TGCAGTGCTAGGGGGCCACAGGATAACTATGGCTACACCTTC. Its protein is CSARGPQDNYGYTF.

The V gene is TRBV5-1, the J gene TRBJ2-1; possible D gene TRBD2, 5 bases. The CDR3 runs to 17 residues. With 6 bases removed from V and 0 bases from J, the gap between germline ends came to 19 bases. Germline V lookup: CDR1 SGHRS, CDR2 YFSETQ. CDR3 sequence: CASTPGSGLSSYNEQFF. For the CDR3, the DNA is TGCGCCAGCACTCCCGGAAGCGGACTCTCCTCCTACAATGAGCAGTTCTTC.

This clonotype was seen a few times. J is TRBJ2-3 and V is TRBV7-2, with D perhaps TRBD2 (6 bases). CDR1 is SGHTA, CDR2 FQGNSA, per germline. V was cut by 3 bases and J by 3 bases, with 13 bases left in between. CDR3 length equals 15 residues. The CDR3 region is CASSLGVGGTDTQYF. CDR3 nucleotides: TGTGCCAGCAGCTTGGGAGTGGGGGGAACAGATACGCAGTATTTT.

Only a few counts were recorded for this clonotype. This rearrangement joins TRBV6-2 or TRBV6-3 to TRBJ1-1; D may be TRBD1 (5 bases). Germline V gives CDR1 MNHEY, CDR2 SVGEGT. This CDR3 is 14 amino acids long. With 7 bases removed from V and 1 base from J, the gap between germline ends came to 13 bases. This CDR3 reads CASTPGHKNTEAFF. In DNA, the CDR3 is TGTGCCAGCACCCCCGGACACAAGAACACTGAAGCTTTCTTT.